These 7 T cell receptor beta chains share one sample of origin, sequenced in a study of blood T cell repertoires in COVID-19 (TCRdb year 2020). The library was prepared using the immunoSEQ multiplex PCR assay. TCRdb took over this immuneACCESS table, retaining in-frame rearrangements with V and J assigned. Such tables are incomplete; in checked studies, under half of the missing clones stem from an unresolved V gene, and the remainder is unexplained. Recorded for this sample are 72,000 or so clones; about 81% of them occurred a single time. 9.2% of the sample is held by the ten biggest clonotypes. Sequenced input: peripheral blood. These receptors were obtained from a human donor in a cohort sampled during active COVID-19.

CDR3 nucleotide sequence: TGTGCCAGCAGCTTAGCGGGTGGGAACACTGAAGCTTTCTTT. Protein sequence: CASSLAGGNTEAFF. The chain employs TRBV11-2 and TRBJ1-1; no clear D gene. The CDR3 contains 14 residues. V was pared by 1 base and J by 1 base, with 7 bases between. Germline CDR1 is SGHAT and CDR2 is FQNNGV.

This clone occurred once. This chain connects TRBV5-6 to TRBJ1-1; D gene uncertain. CDR3 length equals 15 residues. With 1 base removed from V and 6 bases from J, the gap between germline ends came to 16 bases. Germline V gene lookup returns CDR1 SGHDT and CDR2 YYEEEE. The CDR3 reads CASSLLPSLGAEAFF. DNA for the CDR3: TGTGCCAGCAGCTTGTTGCCGTCACTCGGGGCTGAAGCTTTCTTT. Drawing the rest from reference TRBV5-6 and TRBJ1-1, the complete variable domain is DAGVTQSPTHLIKTRGQQVTLRCSPKSGHDTVSWYQQALGQGPQFIFQYYEEEERQRGNFPDRFSGHQFPNYSSELNVNALLLGDSALYLCASSLLPSLGAEAFFGQGTRLTVV.

The CDR3 protein is CSANDRGLGMNTEAFF. For the CDR3, the DNA is TGCAGTGCTAATGACAGGGGGCTAGGGATGAACACTGAAGCTTTCTTT. The V call is TRBV20-1, the J call TRBJ1-1, with TRBD1 matching 10 bases. The CDR3 contains 16 residues. After removal of 4 bases from V and 0 bases from J, the junction contained 8 bases not matched to a gene. The germline V gene encodes CDR1 DFQATT and CDR2 SNEGSKA (reference sequence).

Only one count was recorded for this clone. The chain joins TRBV14 to TRBJ1-1, with unresolved D. This CDR3 has 12 residues. Germline V gene sequence: CDR1 SGHDN, CDR2 FVKESK. V was pared by 0 bases and J by 4 bases, with 3 bases between. CDR3 residues: CASSQDSTEAFF. The CDR3 DNA sequence: TGTGCCAGCAGCCAAGACAGCACTGAAGCTTTCTTT.

V gene TRBV7-2 combines with J gene TRBJ2-1; 10 bases map to TRBD2. The CDR3 totals 13 residues. V was clipped by 2 bases and J by 15 bases; unmatched bases: 7. CDR1 is SGHTA and CDR2 is FQGNSA in the germline V gene. The CDR3 sequence: CASSLRAGGGVFF. For the CDR3, the DNA is TGTGCCAGCAGCTTACGAGCGGGAGGGGGCGTGTTCTTC.

CDR3 residues: CASSLGTGWAYEQYF. CDR3 DNA sequence: TGTGCCAGCAGTTTAGGGACAGGGTGGGCCTACGAGCAGTACTTC. The gene calls are TRBV27 and TRBJ2-7; 9 nucleotides agree with TRBD1. In germline, CDR1 is MNHEY, CDR2 SMNVEV (reference sequence). There are 15 residues in the CDR3. V shed 2 bases, J shed 2 bases, and the junction held 4 bases outside the gene matches.

The gene calls are TRBV20-1 and TRBJ1-1; D gene unclear. V was clipped by 3 bases and J by 1 base, with 3 bases between them. The CDR3 runs 11 residues. CDR1 DFQATT and CDR2 SNEGSKA come from the germline V gene (reference sequence). CDR3 residues: CSARANTEAFF. The CDR3 DNA is TGCAGTGCTAGGGCGAACACTGAAGCTTTCTTT.